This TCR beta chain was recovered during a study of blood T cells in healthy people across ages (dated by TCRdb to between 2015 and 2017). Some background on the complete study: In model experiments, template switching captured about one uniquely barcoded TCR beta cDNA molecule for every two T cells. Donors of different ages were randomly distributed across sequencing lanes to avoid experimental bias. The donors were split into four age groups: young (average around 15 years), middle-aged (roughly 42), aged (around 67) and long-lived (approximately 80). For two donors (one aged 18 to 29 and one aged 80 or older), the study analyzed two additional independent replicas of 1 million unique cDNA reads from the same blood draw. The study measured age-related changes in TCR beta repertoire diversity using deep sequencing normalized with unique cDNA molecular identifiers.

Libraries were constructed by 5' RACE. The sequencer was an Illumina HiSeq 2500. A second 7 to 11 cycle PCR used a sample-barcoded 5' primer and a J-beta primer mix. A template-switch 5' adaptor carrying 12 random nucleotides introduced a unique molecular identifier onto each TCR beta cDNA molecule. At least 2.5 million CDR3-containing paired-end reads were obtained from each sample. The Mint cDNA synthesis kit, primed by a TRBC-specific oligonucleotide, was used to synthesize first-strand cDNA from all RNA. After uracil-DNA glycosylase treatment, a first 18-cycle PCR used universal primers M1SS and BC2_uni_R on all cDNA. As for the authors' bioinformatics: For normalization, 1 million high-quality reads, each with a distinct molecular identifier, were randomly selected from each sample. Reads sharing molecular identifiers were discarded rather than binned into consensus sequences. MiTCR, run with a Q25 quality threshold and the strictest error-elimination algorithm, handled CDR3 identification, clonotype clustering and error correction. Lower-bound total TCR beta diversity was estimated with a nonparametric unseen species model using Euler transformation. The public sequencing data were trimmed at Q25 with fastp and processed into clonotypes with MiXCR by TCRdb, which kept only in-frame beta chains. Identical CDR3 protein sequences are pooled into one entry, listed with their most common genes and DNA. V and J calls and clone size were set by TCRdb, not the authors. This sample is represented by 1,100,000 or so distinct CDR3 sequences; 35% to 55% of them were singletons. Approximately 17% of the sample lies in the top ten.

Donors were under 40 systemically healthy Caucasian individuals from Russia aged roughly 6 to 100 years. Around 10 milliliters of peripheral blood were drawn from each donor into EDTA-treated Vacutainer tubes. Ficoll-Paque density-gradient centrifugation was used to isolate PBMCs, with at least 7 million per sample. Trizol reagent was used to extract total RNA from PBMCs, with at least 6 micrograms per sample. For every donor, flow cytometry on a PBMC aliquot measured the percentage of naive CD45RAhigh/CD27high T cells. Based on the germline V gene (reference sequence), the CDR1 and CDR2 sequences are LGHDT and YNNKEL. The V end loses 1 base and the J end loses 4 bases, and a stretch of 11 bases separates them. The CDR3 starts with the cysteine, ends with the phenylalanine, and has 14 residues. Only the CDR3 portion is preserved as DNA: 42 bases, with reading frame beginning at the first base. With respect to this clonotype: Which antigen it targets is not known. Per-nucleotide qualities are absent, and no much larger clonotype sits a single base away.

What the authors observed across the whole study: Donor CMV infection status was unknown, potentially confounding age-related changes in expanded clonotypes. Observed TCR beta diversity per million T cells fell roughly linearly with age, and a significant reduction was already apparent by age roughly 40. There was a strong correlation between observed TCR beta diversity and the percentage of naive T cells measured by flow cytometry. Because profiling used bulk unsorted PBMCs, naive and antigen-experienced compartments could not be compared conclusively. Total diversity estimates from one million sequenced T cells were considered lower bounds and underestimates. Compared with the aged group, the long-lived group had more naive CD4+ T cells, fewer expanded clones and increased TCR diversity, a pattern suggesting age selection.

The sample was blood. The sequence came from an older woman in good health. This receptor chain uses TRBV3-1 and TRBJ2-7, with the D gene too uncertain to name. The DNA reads TGTGCCAGCAGCCAAGGGGGTGCACGTTACGAGCAGTACTTC. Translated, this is CASSQGGARYEQYF.